The source of this TCR beta chain is a study of naive and memory T cell subsets. This clonotype has a handful of counts. Its matching antigen is unknown. CDR3 length equals 13 residues. In germline, CDR1 is SEHNR, CDR2 FQNEAQ (reference sequence). Trimming removed 7 bases from V and 0 bases from J, with 7 bases in between. Two oligonucleotides, mixed equimolar, formed the beta constant-region primer covering TRBC1 and TRBC2. The ligated cDNA underwent four PCR rounds using SP2 and nested alpha and beta constant-region primers. One entry per CDR3 protein, called by TCRdb with MiXCR from the UMI-ligation and nested PCR reads. Of around 140,000 distinct CDR3 sequences listed, over 20% are singletons. Broader study findings: Findings for naive and memory subsets could not be checked against ground truth. Clonotypes are single alpha or beta chains, not paired receptors. Possibly reflecting memory cells re-expressing CD45RA, a few larger clonotypes occurred in naive repertoires, especially CD8.

After CD4 positive bead selection, the CD4-negative fraction gave CD8 T cells. Four subsets defined by CD45RA and CD27 were sorted after CD3, CD4, CD8 and live/dead staining. The sample consisted of naive CD4+ T cells from blood. The rearrangement links TRBV7-9 to TRBJ2-1; D gene unclear. The source of this sequence is a human donor in good health. CDR3: CASMESSYNEQFF. The CDR3, as DNA: TGTGCCAGCATGGAAAGCTCCTACAATGAGCAGTTCTTC.